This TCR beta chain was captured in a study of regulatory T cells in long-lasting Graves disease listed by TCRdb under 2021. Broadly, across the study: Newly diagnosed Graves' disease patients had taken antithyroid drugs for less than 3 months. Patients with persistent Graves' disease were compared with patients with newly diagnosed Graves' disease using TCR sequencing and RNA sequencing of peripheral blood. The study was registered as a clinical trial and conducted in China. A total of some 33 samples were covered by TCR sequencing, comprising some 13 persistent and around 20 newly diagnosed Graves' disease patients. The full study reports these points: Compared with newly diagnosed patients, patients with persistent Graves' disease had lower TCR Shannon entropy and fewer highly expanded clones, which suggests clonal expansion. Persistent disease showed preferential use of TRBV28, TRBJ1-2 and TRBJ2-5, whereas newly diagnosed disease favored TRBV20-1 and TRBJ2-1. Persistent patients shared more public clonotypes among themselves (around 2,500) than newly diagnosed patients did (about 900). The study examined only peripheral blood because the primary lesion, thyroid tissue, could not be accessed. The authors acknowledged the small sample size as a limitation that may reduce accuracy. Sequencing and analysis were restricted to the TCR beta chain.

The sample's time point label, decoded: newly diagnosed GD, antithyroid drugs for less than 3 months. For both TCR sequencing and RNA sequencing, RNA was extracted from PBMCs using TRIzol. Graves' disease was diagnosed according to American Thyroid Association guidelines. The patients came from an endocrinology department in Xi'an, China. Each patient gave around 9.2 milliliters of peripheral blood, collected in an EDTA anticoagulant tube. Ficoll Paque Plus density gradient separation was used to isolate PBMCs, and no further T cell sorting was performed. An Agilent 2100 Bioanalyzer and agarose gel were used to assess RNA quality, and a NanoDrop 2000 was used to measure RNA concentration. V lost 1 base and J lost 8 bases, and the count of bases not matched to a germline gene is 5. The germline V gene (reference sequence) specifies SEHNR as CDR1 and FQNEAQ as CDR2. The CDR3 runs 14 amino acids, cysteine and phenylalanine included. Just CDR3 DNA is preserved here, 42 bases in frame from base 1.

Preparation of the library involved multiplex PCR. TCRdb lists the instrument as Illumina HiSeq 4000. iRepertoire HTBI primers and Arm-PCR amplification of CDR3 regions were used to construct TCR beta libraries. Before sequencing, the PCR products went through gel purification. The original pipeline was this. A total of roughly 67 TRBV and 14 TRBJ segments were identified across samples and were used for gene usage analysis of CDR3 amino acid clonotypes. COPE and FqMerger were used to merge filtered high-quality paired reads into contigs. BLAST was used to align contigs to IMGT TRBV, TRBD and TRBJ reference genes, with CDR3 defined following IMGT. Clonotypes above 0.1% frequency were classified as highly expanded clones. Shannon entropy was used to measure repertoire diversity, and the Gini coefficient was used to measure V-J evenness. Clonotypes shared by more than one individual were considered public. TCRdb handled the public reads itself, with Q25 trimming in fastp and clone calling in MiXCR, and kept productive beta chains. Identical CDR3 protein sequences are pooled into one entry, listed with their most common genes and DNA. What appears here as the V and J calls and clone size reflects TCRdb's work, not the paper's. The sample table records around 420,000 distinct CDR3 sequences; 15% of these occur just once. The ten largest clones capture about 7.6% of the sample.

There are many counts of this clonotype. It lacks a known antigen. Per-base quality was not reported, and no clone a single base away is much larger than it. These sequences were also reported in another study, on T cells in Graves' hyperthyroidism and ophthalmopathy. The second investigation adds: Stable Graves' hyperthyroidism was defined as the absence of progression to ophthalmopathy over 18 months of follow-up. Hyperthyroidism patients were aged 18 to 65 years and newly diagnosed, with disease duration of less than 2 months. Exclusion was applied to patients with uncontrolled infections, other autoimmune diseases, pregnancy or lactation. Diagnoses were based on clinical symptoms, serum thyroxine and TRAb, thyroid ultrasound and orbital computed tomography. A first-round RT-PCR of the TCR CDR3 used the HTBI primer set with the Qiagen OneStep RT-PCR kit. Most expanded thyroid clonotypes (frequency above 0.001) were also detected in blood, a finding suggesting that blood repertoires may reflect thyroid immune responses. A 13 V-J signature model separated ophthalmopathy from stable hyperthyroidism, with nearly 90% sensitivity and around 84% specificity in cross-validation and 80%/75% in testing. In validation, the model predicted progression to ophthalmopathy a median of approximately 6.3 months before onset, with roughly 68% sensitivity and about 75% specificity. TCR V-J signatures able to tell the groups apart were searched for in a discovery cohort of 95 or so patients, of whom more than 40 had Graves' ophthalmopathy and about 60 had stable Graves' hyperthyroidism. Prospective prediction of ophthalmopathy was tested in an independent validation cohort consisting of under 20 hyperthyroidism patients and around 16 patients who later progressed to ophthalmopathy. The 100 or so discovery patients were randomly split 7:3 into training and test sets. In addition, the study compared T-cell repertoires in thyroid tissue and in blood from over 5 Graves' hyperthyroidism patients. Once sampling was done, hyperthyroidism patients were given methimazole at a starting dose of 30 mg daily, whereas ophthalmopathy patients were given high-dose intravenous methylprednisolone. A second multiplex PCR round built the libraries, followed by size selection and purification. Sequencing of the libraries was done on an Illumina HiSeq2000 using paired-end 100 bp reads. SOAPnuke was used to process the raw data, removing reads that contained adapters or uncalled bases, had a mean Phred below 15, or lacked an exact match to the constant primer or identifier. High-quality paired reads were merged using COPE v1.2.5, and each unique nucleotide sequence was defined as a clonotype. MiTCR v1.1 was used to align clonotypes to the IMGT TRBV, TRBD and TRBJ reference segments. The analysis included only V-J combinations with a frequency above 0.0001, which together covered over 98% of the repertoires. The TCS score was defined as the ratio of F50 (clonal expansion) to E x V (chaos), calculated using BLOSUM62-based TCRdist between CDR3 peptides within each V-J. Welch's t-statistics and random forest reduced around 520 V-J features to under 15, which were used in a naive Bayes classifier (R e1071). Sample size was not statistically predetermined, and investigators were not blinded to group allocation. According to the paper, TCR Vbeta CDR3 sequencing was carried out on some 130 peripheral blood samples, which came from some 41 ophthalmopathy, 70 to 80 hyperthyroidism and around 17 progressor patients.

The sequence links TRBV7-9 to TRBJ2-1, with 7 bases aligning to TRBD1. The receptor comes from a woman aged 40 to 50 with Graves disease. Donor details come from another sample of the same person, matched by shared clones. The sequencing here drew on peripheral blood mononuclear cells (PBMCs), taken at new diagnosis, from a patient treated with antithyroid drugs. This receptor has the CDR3 CASSLGGGQDEQFF. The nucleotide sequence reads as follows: TGTGCCAGCAGCTTAGGAGGAGGACAGGATGAGCAGTTCTTC.